This paragraph covers one T cell receptor (beta chain) sequence. The antigen is unknown. The data were obtained in a study of T cells in Graves' hyperthyroidism and ophthalmopathy. The study excluded patients with uncontrolled infection, other autoimmune disease, pregnancy or lactation. It was over 9.5 ml of fresh peripheral blood that supplied the PBMCs. Study-wide findings and caveats: Most expanded thyroid clonotypes above 0.001 recurred in blood. From stable hyperthyroidism, ophthalmopathy was set apart by a 13 V-J model.

The CDR3 is 14 residues long. The V and J ends lost 0 bases and 12 bases, in that order; junction bases with no gene match: 6. CDR1 is DFQATT, CDR2 SNEGSKA, per germline (reference sequence). Using RNA transcripts as the source, TCR beta CDR3 regions were amplified. Using the HTBI primer set, a first-round RT-PCR was run on the TCR CDR3. Each CDR3 protein gets one entry after TCRdb re-called the multiplex PCR reads with MiXCR. The table lists hundreds of thousands of distinct CDR3 sequences, 13% to 15% of them singletons. V gene TRBV20-1 combines with J gene TRBJ2-1; 12 bases match TRBD2. The TCR sequence derives from a woman aged 45-65 years with Graves' ophthalmopathy. Material: blood. The CDR3 DNA reads TGCAGTGCTAGAGATACTAGCGGGAGGATCCGGCAGTTCTTC. Translating gives CSARDTSGRIRQFF.